The 18 T cell receptor beta chains in this list originate from one sample, sequenced in a study of T cells in Graves' hyperthyroidism and ophthalmopathy. Researchers amplified the TCR beta CDR3 regions from RNA transcripts. An initial round of RT-PCR targeting the TCR CDR3 relied on the HTBI primer set. TCRdb reprocessed the multiplex PCR reads via MiXCR and lists one record per CDR3 protein. The data hold roughly 500,000 distinct CDR3 sequences, with about 20% observed a single time. Sequences were obtained from blood. These receptors came from a woman between 65 and 79 years old with Graves' ophthalmopathy.

This clonotype showed up many times. The V and J genes are TRBV7-2 and TRBJ1-2; D gene uncertain. Trimming left V 1 base short and J 0 bases short, with 9 bases between. The length of the CDR3 is 15 residues. Germline CDR1 and CDR2: SGHTA and FQGNSA. The CDR3 region has the DNA TGTGCCAGCAGCTTAGTGGGAGACCCTAACTATGGCTACACCTTC. Protein: CASSLVGDPNYGYTF.

This clonotype was detected a few times. Given a much more abundant clone one base away, this may be a read error. This chain joins TRBV6-5 and TRBJ1-3; no reliable D call. Trimming shortened V by 2 bases and J by 0 bases, and 5 bases separated the two germline ends. CDR3 length: 14 amino acids. Germline V lookup: CDR1 MNHEY, CDR2 SVGAGI. The CDR3, as DNA: TGTGCCAGCAGTTACGGTGGCTCTGGAAACACCATATATTTT. Protein: CASSYGGSGNTIYF.

The table lists this clonotype with many counts. The chain is built from TRBV2 and TRBJ2-7; tentatively, D is TRBD1 (5 bases). The germline V gene has CDR1 SNHLY and CDR2 FYNNEI. The V gene lost 9 bases and the J gene lost 3 bases, with 12 bases spanning the gap. CDR3 length: 12 amino acids. This CDR3 reads CASALQGYEQYF. The CDR3, as DNA: TGTGCCAGTGCGCTCCAGGGCTACGAGCAGTACTTC.

The chain employs TRBV3-1 and TRBJ2-1; D possibly corresponds to TRBD2 (7 bases). V lost 10 bases and J 1 base, leaving 23 bases between the germline ends. This CDR3 region has 17 residues. Germline V CDR1 and CDR2: LGHDT, YNNKEL (reference sequence). This CDR3 reads CATLGLGGGRSYNEQFF. The CDR3 DNA sequence: TGTGCCACTTTAGGACTAGGGGGAGGTCGTTCCTACAATGAGCAGTTCTTC.

A note on this clonotype: This may be a read error: a much more frequent sequence differs by one nucleotide. The rearrangement joins TRBV9 to TRBJ2-7; 12 bases match TRBD2. The germline V gene has CDR1 SGDLS and CDR2 YYNGEE. This CDR3 region has 14 residues. V lost 2 bases to trimming and J lost 3 bases; unmatched junction nucleotides: 0. Here the CDR3 reads CASSVTSGSYEQYF. In nucleotides, the CDR3 is TGTGCCAGCAGCGTGACTAGCGGGAGCTACGAGCAGTACTTC.

This clonotype was detected a few times. The genes are TRBV6-1 and TRBJ2-5; 10 nucleotides match TRBD1. The CDR3 is 17 residues long. The V gene's germline CDR1 is MNHNS and CDR2 SASEGT. V lost 5 bases to trimming and J lost 0 bases; unmatched junction nucleotides: 9. The CDR3 DNA is TGTGCCAGCAGTTTCGGACAGGGGGTAATAGACCAAGAGACCCAGTACTTC. The encoded protein is CASSFGQGVIDQETQYF.

This clonotype has ten or more counts. This sequence joins TRBV6-1 and TRBJ1-5; D is undetermined. Trimming stripped 0 bases from V and 7 bases from J, with 13 bases between. From germline, CDR1 is MNHNS and CDR2 SASEGT. The CDR3 is 15 residues long. The CDR3, as DNA: TGTGCCAGCAGTGAAGCCACTCCGTTTTCCCAGCCCCAGCATTTT. It is translated as CASSEATPFSQPQHF.

The rearrangement links TRBV19 to TRBJ2-1, with 13 bases aligning to TRBD2. The CDR3 loop spans 16 amino acids. In germline, CDR1 is LNHDA, CDR2 SQIVND (reference sequence). J lost 0 bases, V lost 8 bases, and 4 bases had no gene match. CDR3 sequence: CASLRTSGSSYNEQFF. CDR3 sequence (DNA): TGTGCCAGTCTCAGGACTAGCGGGAGCTCCTACAATGAGCAGTTCTTC.

The chain carries TRBV11-2 and TRBJ2-1; D is perhaps TRBD2 (5 bases). The CDR3 covers 14 residues. Germline V gene sequence: CDR1 SGHAT, CDR2 FQNNGV. V was clipped by 1 base and J by 9 bases, with 13 bases between them. CDR3 coding DNA: TGTGCCAGCAGCTTAGCCGGTACGCGGGTTGAGCAGTTCTTC. This translates into CASSLAGTRVEQFF. The full variable domain, with the rest looked up from reference TRBV11-2 and TRBJ2-1, is EAGVAQSPRYKIIEKRQSVAFWCNPISGHATLYWYQQILGQGPKLLIQFQNNGVVDDSQLPKDRFSAERLKGVDSTLKIQPAKLEDSAVYLCASSLAGTRVEQFFGPGTRLTVL.

This chain connects TRBV4-1 to TRBJ2-5, with TRBD2 matching 8 bases. The CDR3 length is 15 residues. J gave up 5 bases and V 0 bases, and 5 bases lay outside the gene matches. CDR1 and CDR2 from the germline V gene are MGHRA and YSYEKL. The chain's CDR3 is CASSQDWTSLETQYF. The CDR3 bases are TGCGCCAGCAGCCAAGATTGGACTAGCCTTGAGACCCAGTACTTC.

The rearrangement uses TRBV6-1 and TRBJ1-5; D not certain. This CDR3 is built from 13 residues. Germline lookup yields CDR1 MNHNS and CDR2 SASEGT. Trimming took 5 bases from V and 4 from J, leaving 9 bases between them. The CDR3 protein is CASSPSLNQPQHF. Here the CDR3 DNA reads TGTGCCAGCAGTCCCTCTCTTAATCAGCCCCAGCATTTT.

CDR3: CAISADGAPGNTIYF. In DNA form, the CDR3 reads TGTGCCATCAGTGCGGACGGGGCCCCTGGAAACACCATATATTTT. This rearrangement joins TRBV10-3 to TRBJ1-3, with D maybe TRBD1 (5 bases). CDR3 size: 15 residues. The V gene lost 4 bases and the J gene lost 2 bases, with 12 bases spanning the gap. Per germline, CDR1 ENHRY and CDR2 SYGVKD.

The chain couples TRBV27 to TRBJ2-1; 7 nucleotides line up with TRBD1. In germline, CDR1 is MNHEY, CDR2 SMNVEV (reference sequence). The J segment lost 8 bases and the V segment lost 5 bases, leaving 12 bases of the junction unmatched. The CDR3 loop spans 15 amino acids. CDR3 amino acids: CASSPRDRPWDEQFF. CDR3 nucleotides: TGTGCCAGCAGTCCCCGGGACAGACCTTGGGATGAGCAGTTCTTC.

The chain is built from TRBV11-2 and TRBJ2-2; D perhaps matches TRBD1 (5 bases). Germline lookup yields CDR1 SGHAT and CDR2 FQNNGV. The CDR3 runs 14 residues. V lost 3 bases to trimming and J lost 7 bases, with 12 bases between them. CDR3 nucleotide sequence: TGTGCCAGCAGCTTTGCCAGGGTCGGCGGGGAGCTGTTTTTT. Translating it yields CASSFARVGGELFF.

Many counts were recorded for this clonotype. This sequence joins TRBV2 and TRBJ1-2, with D tentatively TRBD1 (5 bases). V dropped 6 bases and J dropped 3 bases, with 17 bases sitting between them. CDR1 and CDR2 from the germline V gene are SNHLY and FYNNEI. The CDR3 extends over 15 amino acids. The CDR3 spells CASRDDSHTYYGYTF. The CDR3 coding sequence is TGTGCCAGCAGAGATGACAGCCATACCTACTATGGCTACACCTTC.

In this sample, this clonotype turned up a few times. The J gene is TRBJ2-3, the V gene TRBV15; possibly TRBD2 for D (5 bases). Looked up from germline, CDR1 is LNHNV and CDR2 is YYDKDF (reference sequence). The CDR3 has 15 amino acids. Trimming cost V 0 bases and J 2 bases, with 9 bases left between them. Here the CDR3 reads CATSRDGLTTDTQYF. In nucleotides, the CDR3 is TGTGCCACCAGCAGAGATGGACTTACCACAGATACGCAGTATTTT.

This clonotype was seen only a few times. The chain joins TRBV6-1 to TRBJ1-1; a weak D match, TRBD1 (6 bases). Trimming took off 0 bases at V and 3 bases at J, with 8 bases between the two ends. The CDR3 totals 14 residues. Germline CDR1 is MNHNS and CDR2 is SASEGT. Written as DNA, the CDR3 is TGTGCCAGCAGTGAAGCTGGGGGCTACACTGAAGCTTTCTTT. Protein sequence: CASSEAGGYTEAFF.

About this clonotype itself: Germline and junction disagree at one end, which may indicate a read error. This chain uses TRBV5-1 with TRBJ2-2; weak D call: TRBD1 (6 bases). CDR1 is SGHRS, CDR2 YFSETQ, per germline. The CDR3 is made up of 13 amino acids. This CDR3 is CASSWDITGELFF. The CDR3 DNA is TGTGCCAGCAGCTGGGACATCACCGGGGAGCTGTTTTTT.